This T cell receptor beta chain was recovered during a study of cytomegalovirus exposure and HLA in healthy donors. This CDR3 is built from 14 residues. From germline, CDR1 is SGHRS and CDR2 YFSETQ. The V end was cut by 3 bases, the J end by 5 bases, with 14 bases between. This clone was observed a few times. Primers for the PCR totalled 60 Vbeta and 13 Jbeta. Libraries were prepared by immunoSEQ multiplex PCR; TCRdb keeps only in-frame clonotypes and omits some of them. The table has 85,000 to 100,000 clones, approximately 86% seen once. The specimen was PBMCs. The receptor's source is a man in his thirties or forties in good health and CMV-seropositive. The chain couples TRBV5-1 to TRBJ2-5, with a tentative D call TRBD1 (5 bases). For the CDR3, the DNA is TGCGCCAGCAGCTGGGGCGGTCCTGGGGAGACCCAGTACTTC. This encodes CASSWGGPGETQYF.